This TCR beta chain was observed in a study of technical replicates of blood from a handful of donors. The data were produced by immunoSEQ multiplex PCR, yet TCRdb's version contains in-frame clones alone and is incomplete. Of 95,000 or so clones listed, around 96% are singletons. This CDR3 comprises 15 residues. V dropped 0 bases and J dropped 4 bases, with 13 bases sitting between them. The germline gives CDR1 MNHNY, CDR2 SVGAGI (reference sequence). The TCR comes from a human donor in good health. The specimen sequenced was T cells isolated from PBMCs. The gene calls are TRBV6-6 and TRBJ2-7, with D possibly TRBD1 on 6 matching bases. This chain's CDR3 is CASSYSTGRGYEQYF. The CDR3 DNA is TGTGCCAGCAGTTACTCTACAGGCAGGGGATACGAGCAGTACTTC.